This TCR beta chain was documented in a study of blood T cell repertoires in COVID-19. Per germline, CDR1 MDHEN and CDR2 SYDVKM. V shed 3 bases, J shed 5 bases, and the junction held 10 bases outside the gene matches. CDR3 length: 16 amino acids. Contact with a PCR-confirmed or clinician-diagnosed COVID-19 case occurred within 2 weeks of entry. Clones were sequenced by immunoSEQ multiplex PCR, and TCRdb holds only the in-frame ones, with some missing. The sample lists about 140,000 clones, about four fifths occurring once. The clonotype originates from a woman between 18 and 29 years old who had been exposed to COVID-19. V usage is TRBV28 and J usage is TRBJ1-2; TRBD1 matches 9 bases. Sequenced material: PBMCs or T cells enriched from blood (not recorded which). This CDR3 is CASSFRAGQGRYGYTF. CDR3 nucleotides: TGTGCCAGCAGTTTCCGTGCGGGACAGGGTCGATATGGCTACACCTTC.